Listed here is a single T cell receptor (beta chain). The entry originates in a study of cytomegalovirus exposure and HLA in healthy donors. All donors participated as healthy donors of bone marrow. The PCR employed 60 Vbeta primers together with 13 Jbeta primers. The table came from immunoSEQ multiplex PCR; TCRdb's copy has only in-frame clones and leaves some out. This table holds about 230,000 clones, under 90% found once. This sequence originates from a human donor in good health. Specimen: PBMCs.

The CDR3 reads CASSALSGTSYEQYF. In nucleotides, the CDR3 is TGTGCCAGCAGCGCCCTTAGCGGGACCTCCTACGAGCAGTACTTC. The rearrangement joins TRBV6-1 to TRBJ2-5; 8 nucleotides match TRBD2. The tail of the sequence fits TRBJ2-7 better, so the J call may be wrong. Per the germline V gene, CDR1 is MNHNS and CDR2 is SASEGT. CDR3 length: 15 amino acids.